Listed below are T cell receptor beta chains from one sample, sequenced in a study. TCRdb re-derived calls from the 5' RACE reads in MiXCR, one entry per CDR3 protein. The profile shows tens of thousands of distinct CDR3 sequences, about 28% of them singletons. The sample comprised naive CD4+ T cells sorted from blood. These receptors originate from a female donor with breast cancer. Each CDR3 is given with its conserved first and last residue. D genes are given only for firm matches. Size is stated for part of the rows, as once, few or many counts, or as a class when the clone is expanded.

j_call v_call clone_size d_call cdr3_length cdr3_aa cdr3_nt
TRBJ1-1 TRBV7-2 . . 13 CASSYTGNTEAFF TGTGCCAGCAGCTATACAGGGAACACTGAAGCTTTCTTT
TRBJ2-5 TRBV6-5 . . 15 CASSYSKGVQETQYF TGTGCCAGCAGTTACTCGAAAGGAGTCCAAGAGACCCAGTACTTC
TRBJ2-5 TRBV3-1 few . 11 CASSPEETQYF TGTGCCAGCAGTCCAGAGGAGACCCAGTACTTC
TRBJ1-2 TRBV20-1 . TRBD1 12 CSADRGGYGYTF TGCAGTGCTGACAGGGGCGGCTATGGCTACACCTTC
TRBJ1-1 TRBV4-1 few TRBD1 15 CASRRTGAMNTEAFF TGCGCCAGCAGGAGGACAGGCGCGATGAACACTGAAGCTTTCTTT
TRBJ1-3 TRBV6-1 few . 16 CASSPGVRSSGNTIYF TGTGCCAGCAGCCCAGGGGTACGGAGCTCTGGAAACACCATATACTTT
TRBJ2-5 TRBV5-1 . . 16 CASSLAATAFQETQYF TGCGCCAGCAGCTTGGCCGCAACAGCATTCCAAGAGACCCAGTACTTC
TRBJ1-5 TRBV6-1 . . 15 CASSGQTGSNQPQHF TGTGCCAGCAGTGGGCAGACGGGTAGCAATCAGCCCCAGCATTTT
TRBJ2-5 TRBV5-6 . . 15 CASSLVSGRVETQYF TGTGCCAGCAGCTTGGTTTCAGGGAGAGTGGAGACCCAGTACTTC
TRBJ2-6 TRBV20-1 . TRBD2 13 CSAILREGDVLTF TGCAGTGCTATCCTGAGGGAGGGCGACGTCCTGACTTTC
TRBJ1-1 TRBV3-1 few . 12 CASSHAERQASF TGTGCCAGCAGCCACGCAGAGCGGCAAGCTTCCTTT
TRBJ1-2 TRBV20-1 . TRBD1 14 CSARLLDRGLGYTF TGCAGTGCTAGACTCCTAGACAGGGGACTGGGCTACACCTTC
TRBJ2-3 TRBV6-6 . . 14 CASRVTQAAGTQYF TGTGCCAGCAGGGTGACACAGGCCGCGGGTACGCAGTATTTT
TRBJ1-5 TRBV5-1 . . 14 CASSSGQLNQPQHF TGCGCCAGCAGTTCCGGACAGCTCAATCAGCCCCAGCATTTT
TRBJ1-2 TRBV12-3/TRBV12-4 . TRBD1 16 CASSRQGPGAGDGYTF TGTGCCAGCAGTCGACAGGGGCCGGGGGCCGGGGATGGCTACACCTTC
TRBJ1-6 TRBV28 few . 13 CASSPSNNSPLHF TGTGCCAGCAGTCCCTCAAATAATTCACCCCTCCACTTT
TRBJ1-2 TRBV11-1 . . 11 CAGSFRGGYTF TGTGCCGGCAGCTTTAGGGGTGGCTACACCTTC
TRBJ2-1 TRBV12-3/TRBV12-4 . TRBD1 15 CASSAGTGDYNEQFF TGTGCCAGCAGCGCCGGGACAGGGGACTACAATGAGCAGTTCTTC
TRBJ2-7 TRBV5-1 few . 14 CASRSGTSLGEQYF TGCGCCAGCAGATCCGGGACATCGTTAGGCGAGCAGTACTTC
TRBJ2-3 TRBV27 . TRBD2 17 CASSVLTSGRAADTQYF TGTGCCAGCAGTGTTTTGACTAGCGGGAGGGCCGCAGATACGCAGTATTTT
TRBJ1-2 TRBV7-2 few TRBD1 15 CASSLNRGREMGYTF TGTGCCAGCAGCTTGAACAGGGGGCGGGAGATGGGCTACACCTTC
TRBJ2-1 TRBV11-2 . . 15 CASSLDWTPYNEQFF TGTGCCAGCAGCTTAGATTGGACTCCCTACAATGAGCAGTTCTTC
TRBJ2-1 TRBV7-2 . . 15 CASSLVYGAQNEQFF TGTGCCAGCAGCTTAGTTTACGGGGCGCAGAATGAGCAGTTCTTC
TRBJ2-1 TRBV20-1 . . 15 CSATRRYWASNEQFF TGCAGTGCTACTCGACGGTACTGGGCTTCCAATGAGCAGTTCTTC
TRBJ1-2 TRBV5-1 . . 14 CASSLDPGRYGYTF TGCGCCAGCAGCTTGGATCCAGGGCGCTATGGCTACACCTTC
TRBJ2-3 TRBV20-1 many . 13 CSARGGTSDTQYF TGCAGTGCTAGAGGGGGCACATCAGATACGCAGTATTTT
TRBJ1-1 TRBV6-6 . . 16 CASSPTGQRGFPEAFF TGTGCCAGCAGCCCGACCGGACAAAGGGGGTTCCCTGAAGCTTTCTTT
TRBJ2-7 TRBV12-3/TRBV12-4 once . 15 CASSLGVDSGYEQYF TGTGCCAGCAGTTTAGGAGTGGATAGTGGGTACGAGCAGTACTTC
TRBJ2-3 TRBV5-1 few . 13 CASSLGSPDTQYF TGCGCCAGCAGCTTGGGGTCCCCAGATACGCAGTATTTT
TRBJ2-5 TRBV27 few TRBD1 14 CASSLSRTGETQYF TGTGCCAGCAGTTTATCCAGGACAGGAGAGACCCAGTACTTC
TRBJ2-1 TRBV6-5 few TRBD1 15 CASSLGQGKTNEQFF TGTGCCAGCAGTCTGGGACAGGGAAAAACCAATGAGCAGTTCTTC